This TCR beta chain was recorded in a study of CD8 T cells in ankylosing spondylitis. A quantitative 5'-RACE method, one with molecular barcodes, was used to make TCR beta libraries. Via MiXCR, TCRdb re-called the 5' RACE reads, giving one row per CDR3 protein. The table includes approximately 400,000 distinct CDR3 sequences, roughly 26% detected once. There are 14 residues in the CDR3. V lost 0 bases, J lost 5 bases, and 10 bases lay in between. Germline V gives CDR1 SGHRS, CDR2 YFSETQ. Of note for this clonotype: Its antigen remains unknown.

Whole-study findings and limits: Clones tied to disease were said to be significantly enriched in matched ankylosing spondylitis synovial fluid. In ankylosing spondylitis blood, a motif of roughly eight highly homologous TCR beta variants appeared characteristic.

The V and J genes are TRBV5-1 and TRBJ2-3; unclear D gene. This clonotype originated in a male donor with ankylosing spondylitis. The specimen was blood, either unsorted or a sorted T cell fraction (not recorded which). CDR3 coding DNA: TGCGCCAGCAGCTTGGAGGGCCGGATAGATACGCAGTATTTT. It specifies CASSLEGRIDTQYF.